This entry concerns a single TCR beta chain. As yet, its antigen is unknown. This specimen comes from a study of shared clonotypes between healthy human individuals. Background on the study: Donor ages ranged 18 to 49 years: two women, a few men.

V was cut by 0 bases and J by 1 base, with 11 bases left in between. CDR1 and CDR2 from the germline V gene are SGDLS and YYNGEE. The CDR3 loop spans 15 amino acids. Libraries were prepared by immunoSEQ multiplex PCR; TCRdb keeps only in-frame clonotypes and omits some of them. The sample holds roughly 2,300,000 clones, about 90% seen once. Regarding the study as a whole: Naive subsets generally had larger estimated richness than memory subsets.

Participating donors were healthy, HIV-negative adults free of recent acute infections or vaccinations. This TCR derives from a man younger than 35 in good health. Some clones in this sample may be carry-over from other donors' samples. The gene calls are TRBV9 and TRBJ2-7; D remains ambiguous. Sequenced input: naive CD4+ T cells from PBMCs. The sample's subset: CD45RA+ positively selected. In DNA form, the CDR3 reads TGTGCCAGCAGCGTAGGCCCCCTAGGTTCCTACGAGCAGTACTTC. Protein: CASSVGPLGSYEQYF. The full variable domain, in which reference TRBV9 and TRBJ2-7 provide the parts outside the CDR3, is DSGVTQTPKHLITATGQRVTLRCSPRSGDLSVYWYQQSLDQGLQFLIQYYNGEERAKGNILERFSAQQFPDLHSELNLSSLELGDSALYFCASSVGPLGSYEQYFGPGTRLTVT.